A selection of T cell receptor beta chains follows, all from one sample in a study of blood T cell repertoires in COVID-19. Measured with immunoSEQ multiplex PCR; TCRdb has only the in-frame clones, and not every one. This sample has 45,000 to 55,000 clones; less than 95% occur once, and the top ten carry around 3%. Sequencing was done on a sample of peripheral blood. These receptors were obtained from a human donor in a cohort sampled during active COVID-19. Both conserved end residues are part of each CDR3. The order of the fields is V gene, CDR3 protein.

>TRBV6-2/TRBV6-3
CASSYSGNTQYF
>TRBV6-6
CASSYSIISLQTEAFF
>TRBV15
CATSDPTSGNTGELFF
>TRBV2
CASTGTGGKTGELFF
>TRBV5-1
CASSLEWRDTQYF
>TRBV10-3
CAISEAGNEKLFF
>TRBV9
CASSFRQGGGTGELFF
>TRBV30
CALFSGINEQFF
>TRBV3-1/TRBV3-2
CASSIGGLEAFF
>TRBV28
CASRLLTEQGPWGQPQHF
>TRBV7-9
CASSLDRERDGYTF
>TRBV6-1
CASSDQPRGRSNEQFF
>TRBV7-9
CANSGTGSPGGNQPQHF
>TRBV7-2
CASSTRDRGRTNEKLFF
>TRBV20-1
CSARDPIVRFF
>TRBV2
CATRMWGTPTDEQYF
>TRBV30
CAWGRGGIVDEQYF
>TRBV9
CASSASGPREGPEAFF
>TRBV6-5
CASRLQGFGQPQHF
>TRBV30
CAYQGKDRGVDEQYF
>TRBV24-1
CATSEFTPGQDSLVNYGYTF
>TRBV6-5
CASSNDRGIQETQYF
>TRBV7-9
CASSPGLALETQYF
>TRBV30
CAWSGGGLNTEAFF
>TRBV5-4
CASSPKQGVGGNTIYF
>TRBV5-1
CASSLGSGGSTDTQYF
>TRBV19
CASSIRQGSGYTF
>TRBV4-1
CASSRQLGTSGSTEQFF
>TRBV6-6
CASSPPAGGRTGELFF
>TRBV3-1/TRBV3-2
CASSVHSRLGTEAFF
>TRBV5-8
CASSLLAGYTDTQYF
>TRBV11-3
CASSSQTGTEAFF
>TRBV7-3
CASSSTGGQETQYF
>TRBV5-1
CASSLAAGNTDTQYF
>TRBV7-2
CASSPRTSAGELFF
>TRBV24-1
CATSDSLTGGRRNEQFF
>TRBV10-2
CASSESGSGSYEQYF
>TRBV12-5
CASGVGASGGQFF
>TRBV2
CASRRGLAASSYEQYF
>TRBV5-6
CASSLASTDTQYF
>TRBV6-6
CASSPDKVAEKLFF
>TRBV4-1
CASSPTVRQGAGNEQFF
>TRBV5-1
CASSLALREVDEQFF
>TRBV18
CASSHLSGTSGRGDTQYF
>TRBV27
CASHLGVGTSRTDTQYF
>TRBV15
CATSIQLTNYGYTF
>TRBV5-4
CASSPPGTDYGYTF
>TRBV6-6
CATELGPQKETQYF
>TRBV10-3
CATTIGTEAFF
>TRBV2
CASTDRPLQFF
>TRBV5-1
CASSLGLAGQGVGTGELFF
>TRBV4-1
CASSQEGTGYSPLHF
>TRBV11-3
CASSLRTSGTDTQYF
>TRBV27
CASRGLWNSPLHF
>TRBV2
CASRGSSEKLFF
>TRBV2
CASTDGQFEQYF
>TRBV6-5
CASSYGRAYNEQFF